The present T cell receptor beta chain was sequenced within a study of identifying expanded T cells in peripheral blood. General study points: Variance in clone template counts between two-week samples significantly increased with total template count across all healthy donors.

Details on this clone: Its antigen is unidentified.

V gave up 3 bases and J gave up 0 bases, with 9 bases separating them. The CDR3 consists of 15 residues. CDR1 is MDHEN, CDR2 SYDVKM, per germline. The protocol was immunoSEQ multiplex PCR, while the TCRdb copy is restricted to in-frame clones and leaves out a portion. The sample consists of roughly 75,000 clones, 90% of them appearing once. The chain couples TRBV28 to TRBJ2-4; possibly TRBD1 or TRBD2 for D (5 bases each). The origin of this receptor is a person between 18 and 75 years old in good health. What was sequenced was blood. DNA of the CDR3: TGTGCCAGCAGTTTTCGGGACCTAGCCAAAAACATTCAGTACTTC. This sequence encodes CASSFRDLAKNIQYF. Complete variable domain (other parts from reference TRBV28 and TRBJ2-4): DVKVTQSSRYLVKRTGEKVFLECVQDMDHENMFWYRQDPGLGLRLIYFSYDVKMKEKGDIPEGYSVSREKKERFSLILESASTNQTSMYLCASSFRDLAKNIQYFGAGTRLSVL.